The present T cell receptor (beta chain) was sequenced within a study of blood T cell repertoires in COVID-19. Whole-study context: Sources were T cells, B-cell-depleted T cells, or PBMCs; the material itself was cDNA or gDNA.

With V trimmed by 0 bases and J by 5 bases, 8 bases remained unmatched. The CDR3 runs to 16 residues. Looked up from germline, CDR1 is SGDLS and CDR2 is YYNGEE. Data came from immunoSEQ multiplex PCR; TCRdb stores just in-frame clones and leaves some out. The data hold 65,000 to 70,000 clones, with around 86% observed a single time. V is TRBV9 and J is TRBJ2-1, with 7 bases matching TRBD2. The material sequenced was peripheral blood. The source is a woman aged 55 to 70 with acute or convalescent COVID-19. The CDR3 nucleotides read TGTGCCAGCAGCGTAGTGAGCGGGGCGGGAAACAATGAGCAGTTCTTC. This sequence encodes CASSVVSGAGNNEQFF.